The 18 T cell receptor beta chains reported below all come from one sample, sequenced in a study of blood T cell repertoires in COVID-19. Sequencing was performed with immunoSEQ multiplex PCR; in TCRdb, only in-frame clones are kept and a portion is missing. Found here are about 200,000 clones, 80% to 90% of them singletons; the top ten hold about 4.1%. Sequencing used PBMCs or T cells enriched from blood (not recorded which). The receptors stem from a woman aged 40 to 49 with acute COVID-19.

V and J are TRBV18 and TRBJ2-3, with TRBD2 matching over 7 bases. The V gene's germline CDR1 is KGHSH and CDR2 LQKENI. The CDR3 is made up of 16 amino acids. V was clipped by 0 bases and J by 1 base; unmatched bases: 4. The chain's CDR3 is CASSPPVLAGTDTQYF. The DNA of the CDR3 is TGTGCCAGCTCACCACCCGTCCTAGCGGGCACAGATACGCAGTATTTT.

V usage is TRBV5-1 and J usage is TRBJ2-3; 7 nucleotides line up with TRBD2. Germline CDR1 is SGHRS and CDR2 is YFSETQ. With 0 bases clipped from V and 0 bases from J, the junction kept 1 base outside the gene matches. The CDR3 totals 15 residues. The CDR3 DNA sequence: TGCGCCAGCAGCTTGGAAGCGGGGAGCACAGATACGCAGTATTTT. This translates into CASSLEAGSTDTQYF.

V usage is TRBV19 and J usage is TRBJ1-1, with D unresolved. V was trimmed by 1 base and J by 1 base, leaving 7 bases between them. The CDR3 sequence is 14 residues long. Per germline, CDR1 LNHDA and CDR2 SQIVND (reference sequence). CDR3 in DNA: TGTGCCAGTAGTATAGGATCGGGGAACACTGAAGCTTTCTTT. Protein sequence: CASSIGSGNTEAFF. Supplemented by reference TRBV19 and TRBJ1-1, the full variable domain reads DGGITQSPKYLFRKEGQNVTLSCEQNLNHDAMYWYRQDPGQGLRLIYYSQIVNDFQKGDIAEGYSVSREKKESFPLTVTSAQKNPTAFYLCASSIGSGNTEAFFGQGTRLTVV.

This clone was seen more than once but under ten times. The CDR3 protein is CASSQPGTPSMGELFF. The CDR3 bases are TGCGCCAGCAGTCAACCCGGGACTCCCTCGATGGGGGAGCTGTTTTTT. The chain carries TRBV23-1 and TRBJ2-2; a weak D match, TRBD2 (6 bases). TRBV23-1 is an ORF; its function is uncertain. Deletions cut 2 bases from V and 8 bases from J, with 18 bases between. The CDR3 is made up of 16 amino acids.

The chain has TRBV6-2 or TRBV6-3 and TRBJ2-7; TRBD2 aligns across 10 bases. The J segment lost 8 bases and the V segment lost 6 bases, leaving 10 bases of the junction unmatched. The germline V gene has CDR1 MNHEY and CDR2 SVGEGT. This CDR3 is 14 amino acids long. As DNA, the CDR3 is TGTGCCAGCAGCCTAGCGGGGGCCCCTTTTAAGCAGTACTTC. Protein product: CASSLAGAPFKQYF.

The chain joins TRBV7-6 to TRBJ2-7, with 10 nucleotides matching TRBD2. This CDR3 comprises 15 residues. J was trimmed by 2 bases and V by 4 bases; bases with no gene match: 5. Germline lookup yields CDR1 SGHVS and CDR2 FNYEAQ. The CDR3 region has the DNA TGTGCCAGCAGCTCGGCCAGCGGGAGGGCCTACGAGCAGTACTTC. This codes for CASSSASGRAYEQYF.

V usage is TRBV4-1 and J usage is TRBJ2-7, with a weak D call TRBD2 (7 bases). The CDR3 has 15 residues. Trimming cost V 1 base and J 2 bases, with 12 bases left between them. Germline lookup yields CDR1 MGHRA and CDR2 YSYEKL. Here the CDR3 reads CASSQGKGGAYEQYF. The DNA of the CDR3 is TGCGCCAGCAGCCAAGGAAAGGGGGGGGCCTACGAGCAGTACTTC.

The chain combines TRBV28 with TRBJ2-1; tentatively, D is TRBD2 (5 bases). CDR1 is MDHEN, CDR2 SYDVKM, per germline. The V end lost 6 bases, the J end lost 0 bases, and 15 bases lay between the germline ends. CDR3 length: 16 amino acids. This CDR3 reads CASRENTRGSYNEQFF. The CDR3 nucleotides are TGTGCCAGCAGAGAAAACACTAGAGGCTCCTACAATGAGCAGTTCTTC.

The chain carries TRBV4-2 and TRBJ2-1; 7 positions agree with TRBD2. J was trimmed by 0 bases and V by 2 bases; bases with no gene match: 4. The CDR3 contains 16 residues. Per germline, CDR1 LGHNA and CDR2 YNFKEQ. The CDR3 DNA follows: TGTGCCAGCAGCCAATCGCGGGGGAGCTCCTACAATGAGCAGTTCTTC. Its protein is CASSQSRGSSYNEQFF.

This clone was counted only a few times. The chain combines TRBV29-1 with TRBJ2-5; a possible D gene is TRBD2 (7 bases). The ends were cut back, 7 bases at V and 4 bases at J, with 31 bases in the middle. Germline V gene sequence: CDR1 SQVTM, CDR2 ANQGSEA. CDR3 size: 18 residues. This CDR3 reads CSGSGGIRGEGRLETQYF. In nucleotides, the CDR3 is TGCAGCGGTTCCGGTGGGATAAGGGGGGAGGGCCGGCTAGAGACCCAGTACTTC.

This chain links TRBV18 with TRBJ2-6, with 7 bases that match TRBD1. Germline-derived CDR1 and CDR2 are KGHSH and LQKENI. The CDR3 totals 19 residues. V was clipped by 5 bases and J by 3 bases; unmatched bases: 16. This chain's CDR3 is CASSFYRGLQSGGANVLTF. CDR3 DNA sequence: TGTGCCAGCTCATTTTACAGGGGCCTCCAGTCTGGTGGGGCCAACGTCCTGACTTTC.

CDR3 amino acids: CASSLAGEGYGYTF. In nucleotides, the CDR3 is TGCGCCAGCAGCTTGGCCGGGGAGGGCTATGGCTACACCTTC. J is TRBJ1-2 and V is TRBV5-1; D call uncertain. Germline V CDR1 and CDR2: SGHRS, YFSETQ. The CDR3 sequence is 14 residues long. With 0 bases removed from V and 4 bases from J, the gap between germline ends came to 10 bases.

This chain connects TRBV5-8 to TRBJ1-3, with 7 bases matching TRBD1. CDR3 length: 16 amino acids. Germline CDR1 is SGHTS and CDR2 is YDEGEE. With 3 bases clipped from V and 0 bases from J, the junction kept 6 bases outside the gene matches. The CDR3 loop reads CASSSLGTVSGNTIYF. The CDR3 region has the DNA TGTGCCAGCAGCTCCCTCGGGACAGTCTCTGGAAACACCATATATTTT.

The chain joins TRBV19 to TRBJ2-1, with a weak D call TRBD2 (6 bases). Germline lookup yields CDR1 LNHDA and CDR2 SQIVND (reference sequence). The CDR3 covers 12 residues. Trimming pared 3 bases from V and 10 bases from J, leaving 10 bases between. DNA for the CDR3: TGTGCCAGTAGTATTTCGCTAGCGGAGCAGTTCTTC. It codes for CASSISLAEQFF.

This chain joins TRBV29-1 and TRBJ1-3; TRBD1 aligns across 7 bases. This CDR3 has 14 amino acids. CDR1 and CDR2 from the germline V gene are SQVTM and ANQGSEA. J lost 0 bases, V lost 6 bases, and 5 bases had no gene match. As DNA, the CDR3 is TGCAGCGTGAGGGACAGATACTCTGGAAACACCATATATTTT. Amino acids: CSVRDRYSGNTIYF.

The V call is TRBV5-1, the J call TRBJ2-2; D not resolved. Trimming removed 4 bases from V and 0 bases from J, with 7 bases in between. The CDR3 is 14 residues long. Germline values: CDR1 SGHRS, CDR2 YFSETQ. The CDR3 bases are TGCGCCAGCAGCCAAACACCGAACACCGGGGAGCTGTTTTTT. Its protein product is CASSQTPNTGELFF. The full variable domain, rest sourced from reference TRBV5-1 and TRBJ2-2, is KAGVTQTPRYLIKTRGQQVTLSCSPISGHRSVSWYQQTPGQGLQFLFEYFSETQRNKGNFPGRFSGRQFSNSRSEMNVSTLELGDSALYLCASSQTPNTGELFFGEGSRLTVL.

CDR3 DNA: TGCGCCAGCAGCCCACTAGCGACCGGCGAAGATACGCAGTATTTT. The encoded protein is CASSPLATGEDTQYF. This chain joins TRBV4-3 and TRBJ2-3; 7 bases agree with TRBD2. The ends lost 4 bases at V and 5 bases at J; junction bases unmatched: 9. This CDR3 region has 15 residues. CDR1 and CDR2 from the germline V gene are LGHNA and YSLEER.

V gene TRBV13 combines with J gene TRBJ2-7, with D possibly TRBD1 on 5 matching bases. Germline lookup yields CDR1 PRHDT and CDR2 FYEKMQ (reference sequence). Trimming left V 3 bases short and J 4 bases short, with 16 bases between. The CDR3 has 15 amino acids. CDR3 protein: CASSLSGFLGYEQYF. The CDR3 DNA follows: TGTGCCAGCAGCTTGTCAGGGTTCCTCGGATACGAGCAGTACTTC.